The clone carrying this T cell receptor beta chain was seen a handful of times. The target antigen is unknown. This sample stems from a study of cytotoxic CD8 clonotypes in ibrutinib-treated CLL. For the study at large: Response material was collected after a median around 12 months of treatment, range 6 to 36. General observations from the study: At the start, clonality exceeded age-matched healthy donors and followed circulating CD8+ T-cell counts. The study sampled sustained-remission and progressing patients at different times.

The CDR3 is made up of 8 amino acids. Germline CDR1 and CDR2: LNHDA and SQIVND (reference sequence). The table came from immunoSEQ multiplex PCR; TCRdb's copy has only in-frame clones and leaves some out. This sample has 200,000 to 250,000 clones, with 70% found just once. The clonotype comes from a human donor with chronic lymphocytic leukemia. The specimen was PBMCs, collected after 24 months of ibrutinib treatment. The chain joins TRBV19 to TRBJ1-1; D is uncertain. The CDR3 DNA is TGTTCGAACACTGAAGCTTTCTTT. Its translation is CSNTEAFF.